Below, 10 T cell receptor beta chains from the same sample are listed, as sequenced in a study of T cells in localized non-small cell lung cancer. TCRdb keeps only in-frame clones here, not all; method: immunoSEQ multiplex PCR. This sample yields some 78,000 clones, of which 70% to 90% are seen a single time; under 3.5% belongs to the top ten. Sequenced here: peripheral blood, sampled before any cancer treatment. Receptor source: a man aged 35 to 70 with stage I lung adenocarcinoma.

Here the CDR3 reads CASSLRGNTIYF. CDR3 bases: TGTGCCAGCAGCTTGCGTGGAAACACCATATATTTT. The chain uses TRBV5-5 and TRBJ1-3; D is unclear. Germline V gene lookup returns CDR1 SGHKS and CDR2 YYEKEE (reference sequence). V lost 1 base and J lost 3, with 2 bases in between. CDR3 size: 12 residues.

The CDR3 spells CASSPPGQENTGELFF. CDR3 nucleotide sequence: TGCGCCAGCAGCCCCCCGGGACAGGAGAACACCGGGGAGCTGTTTTTT. The V gene is TRBV5-1, the J gene TRBJ2-2; TRBD1 agrees at 8 bases. The CDR3 has 16 residues. The junction had 6 bases not matched to a gene; V was cut back by 4 bases and J by 1 base. Looked up from germline, CDR1 is SGHRS and CDR2 is YFSETQ.

In DNA form, the CDR3 reads TGTGCCTGGAGTCTCGGTGAGGGCGGTGGTGGGAAGACTGAAGCTTTCTTT. Its translation: CAWSLGEGGGGKTEAFF. The rearrangement uses TRBV30 and TRBJ1-1, with no clear D. The CDR3 runs 17 residues. Trimming took off 2 bases at V and 5 bases at J, with 24 bases between the two ends. The germline V gene has CDR1 GTSNPN and CDR2 SVGIG (reference sequence).

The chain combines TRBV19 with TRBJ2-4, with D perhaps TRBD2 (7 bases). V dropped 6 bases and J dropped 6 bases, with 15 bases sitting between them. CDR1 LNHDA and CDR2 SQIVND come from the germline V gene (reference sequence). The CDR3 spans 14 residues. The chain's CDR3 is CASSPRRGGNIQYF. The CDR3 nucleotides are TGTGCCAGTAGCCCACGAAGGGGGGGAAACATTCAGTACTTC.

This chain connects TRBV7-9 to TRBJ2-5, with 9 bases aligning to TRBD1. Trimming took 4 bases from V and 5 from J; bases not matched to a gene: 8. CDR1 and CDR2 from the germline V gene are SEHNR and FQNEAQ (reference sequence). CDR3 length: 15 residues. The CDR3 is CASSSGQGLGETQYF. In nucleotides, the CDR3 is TGTGCCAGCAGCTCGGGACAGGGCCTAGGGGAGACCCAGTACTTC. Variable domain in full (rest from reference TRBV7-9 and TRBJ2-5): DTGVSQNPRHKITKRGQNVTFRCDPISEHNRLYWYRQTLGQGPEFLTYFQNEAQLEKSRLLSDRFSAERPKGSFSTLEIQRTEQGDSAMYLCASSSGQGLGETQYFGPGTRLLVL.

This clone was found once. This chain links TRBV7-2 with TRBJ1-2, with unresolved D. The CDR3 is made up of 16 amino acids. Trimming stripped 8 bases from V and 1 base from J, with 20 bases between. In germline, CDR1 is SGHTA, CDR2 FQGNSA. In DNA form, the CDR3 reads TGTGCCAGCGGCTCCCGGGCGGGAACTTTTAACTATGGCTACACCTTC. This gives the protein CASGSRAGTFNYGYTF.

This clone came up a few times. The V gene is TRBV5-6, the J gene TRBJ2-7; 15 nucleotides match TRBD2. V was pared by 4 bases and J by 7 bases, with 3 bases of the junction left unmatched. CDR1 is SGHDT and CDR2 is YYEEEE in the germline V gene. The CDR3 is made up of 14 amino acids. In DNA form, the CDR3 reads TGTGCCAGCAGCACCGGGACTAGCGGGGGGGAGCAGTACTTC. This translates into CASSTGTSGGEQYF.

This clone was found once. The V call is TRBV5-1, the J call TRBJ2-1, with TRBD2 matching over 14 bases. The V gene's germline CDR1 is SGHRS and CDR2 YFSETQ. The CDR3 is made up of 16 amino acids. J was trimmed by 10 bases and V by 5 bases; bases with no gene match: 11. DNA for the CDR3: TGCGCCAGCAGATTCCCCGGGACTAGCGGGGGCGGGGAGCAGTTCTTC. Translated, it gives CASRFPGTSGGGEQFF.

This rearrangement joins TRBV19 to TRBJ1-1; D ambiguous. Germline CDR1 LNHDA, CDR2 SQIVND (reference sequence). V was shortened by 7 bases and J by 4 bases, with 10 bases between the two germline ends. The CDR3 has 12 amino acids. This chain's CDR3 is CASTQFGTEAFF. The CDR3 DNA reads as TGTGCCAGTACCCAGTTTGGCACTGAAGCTTTCTTT.

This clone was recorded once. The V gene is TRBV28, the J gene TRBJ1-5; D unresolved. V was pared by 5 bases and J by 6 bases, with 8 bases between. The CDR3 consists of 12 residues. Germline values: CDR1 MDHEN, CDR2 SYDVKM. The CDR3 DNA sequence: TGTGCCAGCAGTCAAGGGAGTCAGCCCCAGCATTTT. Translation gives CASSQGSQPQHF. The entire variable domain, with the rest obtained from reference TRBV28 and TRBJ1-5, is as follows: DVKVTQSSRYLVKRTGEKVFLECVQDMDHENMFWYRQDPGLGLRLIYFSYDVKMKEKGDIPEGYSVSREKKERFSLILESASTNQTSMYLCASSQGSQPQHFGDGTRLSIL.